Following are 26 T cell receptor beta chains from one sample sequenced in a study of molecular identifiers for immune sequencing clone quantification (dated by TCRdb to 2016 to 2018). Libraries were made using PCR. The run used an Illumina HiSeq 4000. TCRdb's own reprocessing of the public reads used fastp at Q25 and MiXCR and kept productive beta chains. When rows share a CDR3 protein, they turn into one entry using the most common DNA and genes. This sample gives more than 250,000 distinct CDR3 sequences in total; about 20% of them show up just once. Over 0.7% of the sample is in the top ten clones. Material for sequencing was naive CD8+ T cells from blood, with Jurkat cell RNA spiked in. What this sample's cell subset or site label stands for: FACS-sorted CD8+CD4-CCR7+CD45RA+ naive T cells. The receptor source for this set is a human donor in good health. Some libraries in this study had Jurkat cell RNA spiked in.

The chain's CDR3 is CASSLVGLAGLSTDTQYF. The CDR3 nucleotides are TGTGCCAGCAGCTTAGTCGGACTAGCGGGGCTGAGCACAGATACGCAGTATTTT. The gene calls are TRBV7-6 and TRBJ2-3, with 12 bases matching TRBD2. V shed 1 base, J shed 0 bases, and the junction held 5 bases outside the gene matches. The V gene's germline CDR1 is SGHVS and CDR2 FNYEAQ. The CDR3 covers 18 residues. Variable domain in full (rest from reference TRBV7-6 and TRBJ2-3): GAGVSQSPRYKVTKRGQDVALRCDPISGHVSLYWYRQALGQGPEFLTYFNYEAQQDKSGLPNDRFSAERPEGSISTLTIQRTEQRDSAMYRCASSLVGLAGLSTDTQYFGPGTRLTVL.

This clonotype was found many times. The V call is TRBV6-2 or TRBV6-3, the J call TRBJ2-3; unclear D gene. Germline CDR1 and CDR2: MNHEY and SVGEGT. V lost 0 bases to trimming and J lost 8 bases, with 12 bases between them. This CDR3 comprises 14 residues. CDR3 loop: CASSYSYDLATQYF. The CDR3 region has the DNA TGTGCCAGCAGTTACTCGTATGACCTTGCTACGCAGTATTTT.

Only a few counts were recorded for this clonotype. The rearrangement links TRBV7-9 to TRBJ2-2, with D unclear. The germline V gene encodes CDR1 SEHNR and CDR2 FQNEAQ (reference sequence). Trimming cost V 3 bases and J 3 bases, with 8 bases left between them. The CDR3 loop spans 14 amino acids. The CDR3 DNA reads TGTGCCAGCAGCTTTGTTCGTTACACCGGGGAGCTGTTTTTT. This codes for CASSFVRYTGELFF.

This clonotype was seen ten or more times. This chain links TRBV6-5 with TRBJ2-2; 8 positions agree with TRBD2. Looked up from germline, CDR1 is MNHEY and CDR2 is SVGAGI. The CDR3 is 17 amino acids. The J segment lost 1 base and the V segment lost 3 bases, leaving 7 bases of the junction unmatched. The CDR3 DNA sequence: TGTGCCAGCAGTTATGCGGGAGGAGGAGGGAACACCGGGGAGCTGTTTTTT. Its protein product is CASSYAGGGGNTGELFF.

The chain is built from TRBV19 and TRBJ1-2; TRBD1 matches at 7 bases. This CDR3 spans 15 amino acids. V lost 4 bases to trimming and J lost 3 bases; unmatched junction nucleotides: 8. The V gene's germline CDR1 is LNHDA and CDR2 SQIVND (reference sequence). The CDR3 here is CASSTGDSTYYGYTF. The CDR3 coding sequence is TGTGCCAGTAGTACGGGGGACAGCACATACTATGGCTACACCTTC.

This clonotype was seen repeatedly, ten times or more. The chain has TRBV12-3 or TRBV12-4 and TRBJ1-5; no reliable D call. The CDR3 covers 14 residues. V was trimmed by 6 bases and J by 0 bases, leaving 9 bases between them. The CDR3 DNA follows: TGTGCCAGCAGGTTGGGATATAGCAATCAGCCCCAGCATTTT. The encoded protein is CASRLGYSNQPQHF.

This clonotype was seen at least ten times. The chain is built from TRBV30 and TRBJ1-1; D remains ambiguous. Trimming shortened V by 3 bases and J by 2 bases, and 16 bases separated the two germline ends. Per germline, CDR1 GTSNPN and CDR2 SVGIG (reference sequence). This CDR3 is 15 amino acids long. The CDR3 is CAWRERDLGNTEAFF. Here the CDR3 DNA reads TGTGCCTGGAGAGAGAGGGATCTGGGAAACACTGAAGCTTTCTTT. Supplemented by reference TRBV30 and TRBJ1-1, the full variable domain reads SQTIHQWPATLVQPVGSPLSLECTVEGTSNPNLYWYRQAAGRGLQLLFYSVGIGQISSEVPQNLSASRPQDRQFILSSKKLLLSDSGFYLCAWRERDLGNTEAFFGQGTRLTVV.

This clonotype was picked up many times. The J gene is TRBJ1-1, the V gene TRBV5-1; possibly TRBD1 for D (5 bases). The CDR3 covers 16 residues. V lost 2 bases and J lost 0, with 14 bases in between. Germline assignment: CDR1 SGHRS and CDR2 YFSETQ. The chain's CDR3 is CASSFTSQELNTEAFF. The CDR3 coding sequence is TGCGCCAGCAGCTTCACATCACAGGAATTGAACACTGAAGCTTTCTTT. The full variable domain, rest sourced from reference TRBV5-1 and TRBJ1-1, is KAGVTQTPRYLIKTRGQQVTLSCSPISGHRSVSWYQQTPGQGLQFLFEYFSETQRNKGNFPGRFSGRQFSNSRSEMNVSTLELGDSALYLCASSFTSQELNTEAFFGQGTRLTVV.

CDR3 in DNA: TGTGCCAGCAGCTCCGGGGTCACAGGGGACATGAACACTGAAGCTTTCTTT. Translated, it gives CASSSGVTGDMNTEAFF. The chain is built from TRBV13 and TRBJ1-1; 7 positions match TRBD1. The CDR3 has 17 amino acids. Trimming removed 4 bases from V and 0 bases from J; junction bases left unmatched: 11. CDR1 is PRHDT and CDR2 is FYEKMQ in the germline V gene (reference sequence).

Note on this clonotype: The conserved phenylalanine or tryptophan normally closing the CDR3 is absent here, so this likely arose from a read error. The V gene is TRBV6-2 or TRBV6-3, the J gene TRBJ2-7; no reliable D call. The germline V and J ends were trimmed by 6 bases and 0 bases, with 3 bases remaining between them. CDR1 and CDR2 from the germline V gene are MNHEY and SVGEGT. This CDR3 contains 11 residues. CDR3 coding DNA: TGTGCCAGCAGCCCCTCCTACGAGCAGTACCTC. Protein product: CASSPSYEQYL.

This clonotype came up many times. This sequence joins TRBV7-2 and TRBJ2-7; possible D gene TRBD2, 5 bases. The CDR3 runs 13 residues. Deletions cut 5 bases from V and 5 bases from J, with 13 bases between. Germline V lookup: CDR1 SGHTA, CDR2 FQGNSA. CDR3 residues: CASSQDLANEQYF. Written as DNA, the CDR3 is TGTGCCAGCAGCCAGGACCTAGCCAACGAGCAGTACTTC.

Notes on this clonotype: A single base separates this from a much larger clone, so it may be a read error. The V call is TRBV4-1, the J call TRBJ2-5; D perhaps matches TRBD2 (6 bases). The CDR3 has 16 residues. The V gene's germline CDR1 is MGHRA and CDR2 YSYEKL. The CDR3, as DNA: TGCGCCAGCAGCCAAGTCGGCGGGGCCACCCAAGAGACCCAGCACTTC. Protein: CASSQVGGATQETQHF.

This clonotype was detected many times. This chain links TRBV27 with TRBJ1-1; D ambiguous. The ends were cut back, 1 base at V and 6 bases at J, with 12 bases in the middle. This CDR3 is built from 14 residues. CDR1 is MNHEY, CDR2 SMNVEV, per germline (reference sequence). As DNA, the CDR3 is TGTGCCAGCAGTTTATTGGGAGGGAGGTCTGAAGCTTTCTTT. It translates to CASSLLGGRSEAFF.

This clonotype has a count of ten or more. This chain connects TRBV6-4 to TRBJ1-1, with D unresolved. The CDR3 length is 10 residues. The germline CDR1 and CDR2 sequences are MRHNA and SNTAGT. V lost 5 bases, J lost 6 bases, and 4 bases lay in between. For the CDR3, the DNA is TGTGCCAGCAGTAAGGCTGAAGCTTTCTTT. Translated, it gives CASSKAEAFF.

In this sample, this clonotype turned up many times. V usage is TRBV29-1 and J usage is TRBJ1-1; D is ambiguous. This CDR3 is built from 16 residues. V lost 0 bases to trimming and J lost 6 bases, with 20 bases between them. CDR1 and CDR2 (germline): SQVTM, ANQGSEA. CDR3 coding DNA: TGCAGCGTTGAAGATTTGGGAGTCGGGTTGGAAGCTGAAGCTTTCTTT. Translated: CSVEDLGVGLEAEAFF.

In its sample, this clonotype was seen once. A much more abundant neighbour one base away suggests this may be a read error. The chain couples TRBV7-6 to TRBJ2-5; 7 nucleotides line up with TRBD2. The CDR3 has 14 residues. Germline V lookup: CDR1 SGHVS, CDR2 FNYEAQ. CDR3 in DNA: TGTGCCAGCAGCCCAGGGAGGGTTGAAGAGGCCCAGTACTTC. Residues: CASSPGRVEEAQYF.

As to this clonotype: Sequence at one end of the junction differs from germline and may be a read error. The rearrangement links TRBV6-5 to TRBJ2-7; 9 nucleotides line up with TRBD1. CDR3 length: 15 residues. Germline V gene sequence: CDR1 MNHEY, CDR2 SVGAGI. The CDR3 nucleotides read TGTGCCAGCAGCCCCGGGACAGGGAGCTCCTACGAGCGGTACTTC. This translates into CASSPGTGSSYERYF.

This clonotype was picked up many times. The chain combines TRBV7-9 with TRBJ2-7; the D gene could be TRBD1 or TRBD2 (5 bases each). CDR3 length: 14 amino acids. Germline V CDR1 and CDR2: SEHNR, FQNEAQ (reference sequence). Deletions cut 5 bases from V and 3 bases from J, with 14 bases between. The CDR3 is CASSHSRDGYEQYF. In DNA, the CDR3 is TGTGCCAGCAGCCACTCCAGGGACGGCTACGAGCAGTACTTC.

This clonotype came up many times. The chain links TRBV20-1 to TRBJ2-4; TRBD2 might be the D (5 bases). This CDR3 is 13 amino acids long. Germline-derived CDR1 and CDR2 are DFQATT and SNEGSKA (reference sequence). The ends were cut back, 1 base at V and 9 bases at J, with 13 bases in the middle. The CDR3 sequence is CSARVLGGGIQYF. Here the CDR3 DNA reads TGCAGTGCTAGAGTGTTAGGTGGAGGCATTCAGTACTTC.

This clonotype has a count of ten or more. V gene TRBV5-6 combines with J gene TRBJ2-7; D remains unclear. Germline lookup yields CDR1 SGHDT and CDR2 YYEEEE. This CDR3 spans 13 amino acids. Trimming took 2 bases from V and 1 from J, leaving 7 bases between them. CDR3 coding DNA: TGTGCCAGCAGCTTTGGAGTATCCTACGAGCAGTACTTC. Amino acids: CASSFGVSYEQYF.

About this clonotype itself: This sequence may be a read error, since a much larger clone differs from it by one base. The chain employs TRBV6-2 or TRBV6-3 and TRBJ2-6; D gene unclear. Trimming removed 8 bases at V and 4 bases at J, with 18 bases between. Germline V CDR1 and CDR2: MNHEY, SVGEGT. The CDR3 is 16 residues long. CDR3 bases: TGTGCCAGCGCCCCCCTAGGGTTCTCAGGGGCCAACGTCCTGACTTTC. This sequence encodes CASAPLGFSGANVLTF.

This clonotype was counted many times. The CDR3 coding sequence is TGCGCCAGCAGCTACTCGACAGGGTTCGAGCAGTACTTC. This gives the protein CASSYSTGFEQYF. This chain uses TRBV4-1 with TRBJ2-7; 7 nucleotides match TRBD1. Trimming cost V 5 bases and J 6 bases; bases outside gene matches: 7. The CDR3 consists of 13 residues. Per germline, CDR1 MGHRA and CDR2 YSYEKL.

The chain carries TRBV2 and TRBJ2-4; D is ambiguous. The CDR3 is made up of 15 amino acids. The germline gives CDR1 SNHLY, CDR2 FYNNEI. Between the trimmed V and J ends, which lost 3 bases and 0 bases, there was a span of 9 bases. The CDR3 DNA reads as TGTGCCAGCAGTGACCCCGGTTTAGCCAAAAACATTCAGTACTTC. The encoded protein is CASSDPGLAKNIQYF.

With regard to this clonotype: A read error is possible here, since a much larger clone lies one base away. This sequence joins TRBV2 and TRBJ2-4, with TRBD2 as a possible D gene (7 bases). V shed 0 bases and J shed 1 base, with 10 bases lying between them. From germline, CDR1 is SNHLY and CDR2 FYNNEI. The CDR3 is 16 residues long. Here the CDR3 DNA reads TGTGCCAGCAGTGAAGCGGGAGGGGGGGCCAAAAACATTCAGTACTTC. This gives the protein CASSEAGGGAKNIQYF.

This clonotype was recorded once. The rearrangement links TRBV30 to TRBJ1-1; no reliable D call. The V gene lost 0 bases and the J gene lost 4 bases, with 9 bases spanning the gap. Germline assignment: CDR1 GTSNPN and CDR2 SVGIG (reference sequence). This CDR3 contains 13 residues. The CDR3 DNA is TGTGCCTGGAGTGTCGGTCAAGGCACTGAAGCTTTCTTT. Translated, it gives CAWSVGQGTEAFF.

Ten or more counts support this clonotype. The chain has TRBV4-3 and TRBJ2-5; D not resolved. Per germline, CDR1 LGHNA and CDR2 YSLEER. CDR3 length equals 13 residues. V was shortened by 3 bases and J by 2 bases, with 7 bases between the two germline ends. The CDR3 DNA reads TGCGCCAGCAGCCAGGCGGAACAAGAGACCCAGTACTTC. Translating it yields CASSQAEQETQYF.